This T cell receptor (beta chain) was obtained from a study of shared T cell receptors in the human thymus (dated by TCRdb to about 2021). For context, the study as a whole: The study investigated the way shared, self-reactive T-cell receptor alpha chains are produced in the human thymus.

V has 11 bases trimmed and J has 9 bases trimmed; junction bases matching no gene number 19. For CDR1 and CDR2, the germline V gene (reference sequence) lists MNHNY and SVGAGI. The CDR3, from cysteine to phenylalanine, totals 15 residues. The only DNA kept is the CDR3, 45 bases in frame from the first base. On this clone itself: Its antigen remains undetermined. Base qualities are not at hand, and no much larger clone is one base apart.

The library was produced with the immunoSEQ multiplex PCR assay. In TCRdb, the immuneACCESS table is reduced to in-frame sequences with V and J assigned. These tables do not hold every clone; where another copy was compared, an unresolved V gene accounts for under half, and the others remain unexplained. Recorded for this sample are 700,000 to 750,000 clones; 80% to 90% of them occurred a single time. The ten largest clones represent over 0.008% of the sample. The data were also submitted as part of a second study, on human thymus T cells. As the second paper documents: In Finland, the donors were immunologically healthy infants who were having open corrective cardiac surgery for congenital heart defects. The thymus tissue came from surgical resects taken out during corrective cardiac surgery. Both the thymic and the peripheral blood repertoires appeared to show biased V and J gene segment usage. Highly overlapping thymic TCR repertoires among unrelated individuals were reported in the related research. The study characterized TCR alpha and beta repertoires from about 8 infant thymus samples and four related peripheral blood samples. Donor ages ranged from roughly 6 to 250 days, and the cohort comprised roughly 6 male and a couple of female infants. Thymocytes were released mechanically from tissue and stored at -70 °C as pellets of roughly 8.5-32 million cells. Genomic DNA was extracted from frozen cell pellets with a QIAsymphony instrument. The immunoSEQ multiplex PCR assay was used to amplify the TCRB and TCRAD loci from a standardized amount of quality-controlled genomic DNA. The amplicons spanned the V(D)J region and were long enough to cover the CDR3 and allow V and J genes to be identified. The commercial immunoSEQ service was used to sequence amplicons on an Illumina platform. Primer bias and sequencing errors were corrected using previously described methods, and TCRAD and TCRB definitions followed the IMGT database. The repertoires were analysed using immunoSEQ Analyzer 3.0 and VDJTools for basic statistics, V/J segment usage, diversity estimates, rarefaction and pairwise overlap. To estimate diversity, the Chao1, ChaoE, Efron-Thisted, Shannon and inverse Simpson indices were applied, and diversity was also estimated on datasets down-sampled to the smallest sample. For repertoire overlap, CDR3 nucleotide sequence, V gene and J gene had to match strictly, and clustering was done by Jaccard-based multidimensional scaling. On average, about 730,000 unique TCRB clonotypes were obtained from thymus samples, compared with approximately 80,000 from blood samples.

The receptor chain draws on TRBV6-6 and TRBJ1-2; 9 of the junction bases match TRBD1. Sequencing was done on a sample of thymocytes. This sequence originates from a girl in the first two years of life with a congenital heart defect. Donor details come from another sample of the same person, matched by shared clones. The DNA sequence is given as TGTGCCTGCTACAAAAAGTACAGGGGGCGCCGAAGCTACACCTTC. This sequence encodes CACYKKYRGRRSYTF.